What follows is one TCR beta chain and its context. Different DNA sequences within this sample yield the same CDR3. The data were obtained in a study of radiotherapy plus CTLA-4 blockade in lung cancer. The CDR3 totals 15 residues. Unmatched junction bases numbered 3, after V lost 2 bases and J lost 0 bases. From germline, CDR1 is SGDLS and CDR2 YYNGEE. Ipilimumab CTLA-4 blockade and focal radiation were given to patients with chemo-refractory metastatic non-small-cell lung cancer. This table comes from immunoSEQ multiplex PCR, and its TCRdb copy is limited to in-frame clones, with some not included. The sample gives about 93,000 clones, around nine tenths of which show up once; approximately 4.9% is in the top ten.

The origin of this receptor is a human donor with non-small cell lung cancer that progressed on radiotherapy plus ipilimumab. Specimen: peripheral blood, collected from a patient treated with radiotherapy plus ipilimumab. The chain is built from TRBV9 and TRBJ2-3, with 7 nucleotides matching TRBD2. The CDR3 here is CASSVLAASTDTQYF. The DNA of the CDR3 is TGTGCCAGCAGCGTTCTAGCGGCTAGCACAGATACGCAGTATTTT.